This record covers a single T cell receptor (beta chain). These data belong to a study of shared clonotypes between healthy human individuals. The CDR3 covers 16 residues. Germline V gives CDR1 SNHLY, CDR2 FYNNEI. V lost 7 bases and J 6 bases, leaving 25 bases between the germline ends. Produced via immunoSEQ multiplex PCR; TCRdb's table is partial and in-frame only. The repertoire has around 2.5 million clones, more than 85% of them found once; the top ten carry 0.36%. The sequenced sample consisted of naive CD4+ T cells from PBMCs. Subset noted: CD45RA+ positively selected. The chain combines TRBV2 with TRBJ2-7, with D hard to call. The TCR originated in a man aged 18-30 years in good health. Some clones in this sample may be carry-over from other donors' samples. The CDR3 sequence: CASTSPLPTSSSEQYF. In DNA, the CDR3 is TGTGCCAGCACCAGCCCGTTACCTACGTCTTCTTCCGAGCAGTACTTC. The full variable domain, with the rest looked up from reference TRBV2 and TRBJ2-7, is EPEVTQTPSHQVTQMGQEVILRCVPISNHLYFYWYRQILGQKVEFLVSFYNNEISEKSEIFDDQFSVERPDGSNFTLKIRSTKLEDSAMYFCASTSPLPTSSSEQYFGPGTRLTVT.